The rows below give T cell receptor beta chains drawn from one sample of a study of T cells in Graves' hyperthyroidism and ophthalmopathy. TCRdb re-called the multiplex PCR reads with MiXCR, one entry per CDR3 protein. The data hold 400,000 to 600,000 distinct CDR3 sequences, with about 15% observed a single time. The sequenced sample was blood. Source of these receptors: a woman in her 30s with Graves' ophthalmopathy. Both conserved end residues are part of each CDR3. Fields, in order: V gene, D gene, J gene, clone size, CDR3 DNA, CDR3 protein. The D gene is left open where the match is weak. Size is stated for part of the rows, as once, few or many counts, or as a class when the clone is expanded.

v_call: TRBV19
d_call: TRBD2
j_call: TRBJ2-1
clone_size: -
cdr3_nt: TGTGCCAGTATTCCTGCGGCTAGCGGGAGCCTCAATGAGCAGTTCTTC
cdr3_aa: CASIPAASGSLNEQFF

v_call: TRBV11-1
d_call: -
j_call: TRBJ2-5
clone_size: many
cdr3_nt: TGTGCCAGCAGCTTACGGCGCGCAAGCTCGACAGAGACCCAGTACTTC
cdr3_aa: CASSLRRASSTETQYF

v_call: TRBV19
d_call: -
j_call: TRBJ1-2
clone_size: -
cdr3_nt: TGTGCCAGTATCTCGAGTGACGTCTATGGCTACACCTTC
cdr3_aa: CASISSDVYGYTF

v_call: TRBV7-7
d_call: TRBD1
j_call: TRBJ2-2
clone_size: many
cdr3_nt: TGTGCTAGCAGCCAACAAACAGGGGCGATAACCGGGGAGCTGTTTTTT
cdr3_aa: CASSQQTGAITGELFF

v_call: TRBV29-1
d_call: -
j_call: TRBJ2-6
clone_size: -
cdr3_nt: TGCAGCGTTGAAGACCCCCACTCTGGGGCCAACGTCCTGACTTTC
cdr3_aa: CSVEDPHSGANVLTF

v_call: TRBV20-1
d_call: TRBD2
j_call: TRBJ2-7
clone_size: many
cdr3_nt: TGCAGTGCTAGAGCCCACCTAGCGGGAGTGGGGTACGAGCAGTACTTC
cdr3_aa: CSARAHLAGVGYEQYF

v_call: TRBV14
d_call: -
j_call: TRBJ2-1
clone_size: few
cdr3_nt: TGTGCCAGCAGCCAAGTCTCTTTGCGGGACAAGGACAATGAGCAGTTCTTC
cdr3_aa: CASSQVSLRDKDNEQFF

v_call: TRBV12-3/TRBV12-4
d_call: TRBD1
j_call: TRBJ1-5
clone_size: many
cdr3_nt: TGTGCCAGCAGTGGGGACAGGGCTAGCAATCAGCCCCAGCATTTT
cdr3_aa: CASSGDRASNQPQHF

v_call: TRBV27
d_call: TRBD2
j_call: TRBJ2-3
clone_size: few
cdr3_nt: TGTGCCAGCAGTAAGCGCCCGACTAGCGGGATAAGGACAGATACGCAGTATTTT
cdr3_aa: CASSKRPTSGIRTDTQYF

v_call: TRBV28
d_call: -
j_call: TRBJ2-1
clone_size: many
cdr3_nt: TGTGCCAGCAGACAGGTTCAAAGCTCCTACAATGAGCAGTTCTTC
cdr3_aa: CASRQVQSSYNEQFF

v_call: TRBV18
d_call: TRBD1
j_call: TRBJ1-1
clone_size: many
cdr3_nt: TGTGCCAGCTCACCCCGGGGACAGCCGAACACTGAAGCTTTCTTT
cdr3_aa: CASSPRGQPNTEAFF

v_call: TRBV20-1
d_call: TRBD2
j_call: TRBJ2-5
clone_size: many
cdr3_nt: TGCAGTGCTACTAGCGGACGGGAGACCCAGTACTTC
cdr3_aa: CSATSGRETQYF

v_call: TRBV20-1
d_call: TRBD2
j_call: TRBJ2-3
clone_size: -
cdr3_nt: TGCAGTGCTAGTAACGCGGGAGGGCCATTCCGCACAGATACGCAGTATTTT
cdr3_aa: CSASNAGGPFRTDTQYF

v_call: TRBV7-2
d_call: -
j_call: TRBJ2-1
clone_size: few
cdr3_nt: TGTGCCAGCAGCTTAAGTCTGAACAGGGTTAATGAGCAGTTCTTC
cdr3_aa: CASSLSLNRVNEQFF

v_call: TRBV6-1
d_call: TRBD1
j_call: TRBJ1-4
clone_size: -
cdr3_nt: TGTGCCAGCAGCCTTGACAGGGACGATGAAAAACTGTTTTTT
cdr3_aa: CASSLDRDDEKLFF

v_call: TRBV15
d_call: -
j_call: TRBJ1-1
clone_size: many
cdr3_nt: TGTGCCACCAGCAGGGCAGACGGGGAAGAAGCTTTCTTT
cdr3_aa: CATSRADGEEAFF

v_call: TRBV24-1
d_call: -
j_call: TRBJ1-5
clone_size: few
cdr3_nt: TGTGCCACCAGTGCGGGTTATAGCAATCAGCCCCAGCATTTT
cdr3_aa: CATSAGYSNQPQHF

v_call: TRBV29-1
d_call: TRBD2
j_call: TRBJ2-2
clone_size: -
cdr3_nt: TGCAGCGTTGGGGGGGGGGCGAACACCGGGGAGCTGTTTTTT
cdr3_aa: CSVGGGANTGELFF

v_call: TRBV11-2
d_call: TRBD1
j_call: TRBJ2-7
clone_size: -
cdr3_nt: TGTGCCAGCAGCTCCCAGGACGGGACAGAAGCCTTC
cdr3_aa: CASSSQDGTEAF

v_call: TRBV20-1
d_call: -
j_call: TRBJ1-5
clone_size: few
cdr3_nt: TGCAGTGCTAGAGAAGCCGGCAATCAGCCCCAGCATTTT
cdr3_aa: CSAREAGNQPQHF

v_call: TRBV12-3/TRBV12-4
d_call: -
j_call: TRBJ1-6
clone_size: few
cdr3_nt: TGTGCCAGCAGGGTCCATTATAATTCACCCCTCCACTTT
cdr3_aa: CASRVHYNSPLHF

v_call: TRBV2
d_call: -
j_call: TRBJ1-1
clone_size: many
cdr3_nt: TGTGCCAGCAGTGAGTGGGGCACAACAGGGAAGACTGAAGCTTTCTTT
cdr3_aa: CASSEWGTTGKTEAFF

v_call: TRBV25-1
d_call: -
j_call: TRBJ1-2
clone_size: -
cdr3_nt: TGTGCCAGCAGTGAGCTAAGCAATACCGGGCAAAGAGCTAACTATGGCTACACCTTC
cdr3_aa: CASSELSNTGQRANYGYTF

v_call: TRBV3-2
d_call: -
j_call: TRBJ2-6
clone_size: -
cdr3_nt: TGTGCCAGCTCCCCGCGGGGGACAGGCTCTGGGGCCAACGTCCTGACTTTC
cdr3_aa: CASSPRGTGSGANVLTF

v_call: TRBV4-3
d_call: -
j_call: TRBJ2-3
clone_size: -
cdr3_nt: TGCGCCAGCAGCCCCGGGCGCCGGGTCACAGATACGCAGTATTTT
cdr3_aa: CASSPGRRVTDTQYF

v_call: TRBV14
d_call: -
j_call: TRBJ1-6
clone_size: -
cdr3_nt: TGTGCCAGCAGCCAAGGGGGGGGCCGCTTTGGGGCCCTCCACTTT
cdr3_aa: CASSQGGGRFGALHF

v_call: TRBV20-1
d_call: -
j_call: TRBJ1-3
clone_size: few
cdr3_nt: TGCAGTGCTAGAGGGCCCGGTACCCCCTCTGGAAACACCATATATTTT
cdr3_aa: CSARGPGTPSGNTIYF

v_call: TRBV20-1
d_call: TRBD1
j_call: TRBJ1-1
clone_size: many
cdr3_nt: TGCAGTGCTAGACGCGATGACAGGGGCACTGAAGCTTTCTTT
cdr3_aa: CSARRDDRGTEAFF

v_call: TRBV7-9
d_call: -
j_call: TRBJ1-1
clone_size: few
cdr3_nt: TGTGCCAGCAGCCTACCACGGGCTTGGGGGAAATACACTGAAGCTTTCTTT
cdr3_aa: CASSLPRAWGKYTEAFF

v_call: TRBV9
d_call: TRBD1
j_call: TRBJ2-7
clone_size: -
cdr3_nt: TGTGCCAGCAGCACAGACGGACAGGCTACCTACGAGCAGTACTTC
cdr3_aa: CASSTDGQATYEQYF

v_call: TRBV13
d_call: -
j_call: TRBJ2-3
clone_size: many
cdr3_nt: TGTGCCAGCAGCTTAGTTGGCGCCCTTGATACGCAGTATTTT
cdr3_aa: CASSLVGALDTQYF

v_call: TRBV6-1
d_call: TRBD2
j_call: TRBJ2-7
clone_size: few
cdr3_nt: TGTGCCAGCAGGCCCACTAGCGGCTCCTACGAGCAGTACTTC
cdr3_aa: CASRPTSGSYEQYF

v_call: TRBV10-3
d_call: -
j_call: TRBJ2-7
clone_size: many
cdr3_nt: TGTGCCATCAGTGAGGCCGGGACTGCCCCCTACGAGCAGTACTTC
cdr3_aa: CAISEAGTAPYEQYF

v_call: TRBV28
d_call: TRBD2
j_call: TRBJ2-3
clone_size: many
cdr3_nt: TGTGCCAGCCATAATCCCAGAGCGGGAGGCACAGATACGCAGTATTTT
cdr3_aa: CASHNPRAGGTDTQYF

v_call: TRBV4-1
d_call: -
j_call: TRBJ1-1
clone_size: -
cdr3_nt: TGCGCCAGCAGCCAAGTCATTTCGAACACTGAAGCTTTCTTT
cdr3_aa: CASSQVISNTEAFF

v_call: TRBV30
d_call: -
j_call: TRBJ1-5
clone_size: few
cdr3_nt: TGTGCCTACTATAACAGGATTAATCAGCCCCAGCATTTT
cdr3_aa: CAYYNRINQPQHF

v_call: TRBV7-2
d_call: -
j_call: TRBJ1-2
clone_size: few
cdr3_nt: TGTGCCAGCAGCTTAGAGGGGGGTGGGTACTATGGCTACACCTTC
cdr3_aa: CASSLEGGGYYGYTF

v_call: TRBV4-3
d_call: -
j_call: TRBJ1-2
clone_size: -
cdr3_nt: TGCGCCAGCAGCCAAGATTTACGGCAGGGGTTGGTTCGTGGCTACACCTTC
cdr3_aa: CASSQDLRQGLVRGYTF

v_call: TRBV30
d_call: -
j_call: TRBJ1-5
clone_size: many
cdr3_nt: TGTGCCTGGAGTGCCGCGGCACCGGGCAATCAGCCCCAGCATTTT
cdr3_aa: CAWSAAAPGNQPQHF

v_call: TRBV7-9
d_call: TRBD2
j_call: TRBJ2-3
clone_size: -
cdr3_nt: TGTGCCAGCATTAGAGCGGGAGCCCCCACAGATACGCAGTATTTT
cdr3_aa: CASIRAGAPTDTQYF

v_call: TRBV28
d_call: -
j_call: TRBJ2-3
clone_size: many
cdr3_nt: TGTGCCAGCAGTTTACCACCCCCCGCCGATACGCAGTATTTT
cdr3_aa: CASSLPPPADTQYF

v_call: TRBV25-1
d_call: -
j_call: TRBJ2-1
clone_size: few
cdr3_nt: TGTGCCAGCAGTGAACACGGCAGGGAGCAGTTCTTC
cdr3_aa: CASSEHGREQFF

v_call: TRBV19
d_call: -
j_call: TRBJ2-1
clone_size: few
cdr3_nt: TGTGCCAGTAGTATGAGTATATTAGGGGCGGTCTACAATGAGCAGTTCTTC
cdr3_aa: CASSMSILGAVYNEQFF

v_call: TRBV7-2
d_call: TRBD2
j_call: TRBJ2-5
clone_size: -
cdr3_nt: TGTGCCAGCGGGGGGGGGGGGGGGAAAGAGACCCAGTACTTC
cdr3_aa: CASGGGGGKETQYF

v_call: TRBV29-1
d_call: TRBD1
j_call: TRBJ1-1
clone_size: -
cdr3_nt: TGCAGCGTTAGGGGGCGGGGGGAAGCTTTCTTT
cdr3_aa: CSVRGRGEAFF

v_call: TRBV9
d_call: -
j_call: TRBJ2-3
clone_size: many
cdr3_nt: TGTGCCAGCAGCGTAGGAGGGAGCACAGATACGCAGTATTTT
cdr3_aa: CASSVGGSTDTQYF

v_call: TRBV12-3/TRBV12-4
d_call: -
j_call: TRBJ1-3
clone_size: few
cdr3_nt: TGTGCCAGCAGTTTATCGGATAGAAACACCATATATTTT
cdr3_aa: CASSLSDRNTIYF

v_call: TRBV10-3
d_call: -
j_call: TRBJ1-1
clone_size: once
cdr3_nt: TGTGCCATCAGTGAGTCCGGGGTAAGGTACACTGAAGCTTTCTTT
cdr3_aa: CAISESGVRYTEAFF

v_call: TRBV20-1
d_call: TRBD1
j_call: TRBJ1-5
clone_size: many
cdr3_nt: TGCAGTGCTAGAGCGGCAGGGGGGGTGAGCAATCAGCCCCAGCATTTT
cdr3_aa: CSARAAGGVSNQPQHF

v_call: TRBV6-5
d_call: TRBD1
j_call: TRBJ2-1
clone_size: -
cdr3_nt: TGTGCCAGCAGTTACGGGACAGGGCGTCACAATGAGCAGTTCTTC
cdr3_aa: CASSYGTGRHNEQFF

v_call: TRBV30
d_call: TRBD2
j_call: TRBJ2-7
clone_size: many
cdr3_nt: TGTGCCTGGAGTGGACTAGCGGGAGGAAACTCCTACGAGCAGTACTTC
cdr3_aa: CAWSGLAGGNSYEQYF

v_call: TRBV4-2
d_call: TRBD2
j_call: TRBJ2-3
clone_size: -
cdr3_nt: TGTGCCAGCAGCCAAGATTCAGCGGGAGCGAGCACAGATACGCAGTATTTT
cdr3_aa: CASSQDSAGASTDTQYF